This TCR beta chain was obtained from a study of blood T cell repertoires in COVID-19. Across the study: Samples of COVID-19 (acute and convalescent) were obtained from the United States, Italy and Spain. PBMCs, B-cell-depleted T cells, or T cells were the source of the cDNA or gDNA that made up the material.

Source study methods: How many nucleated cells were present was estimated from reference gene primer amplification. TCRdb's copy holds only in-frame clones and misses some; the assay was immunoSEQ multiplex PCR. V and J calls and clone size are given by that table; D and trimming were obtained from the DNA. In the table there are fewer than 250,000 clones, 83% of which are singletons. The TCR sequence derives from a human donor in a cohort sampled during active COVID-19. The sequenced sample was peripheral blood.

CDR3 residues: CASSLRTGKANTEAFF. The CDR3 DNA sequence: TGTGCCAGCAGTTTAAGGACAGGAAAAGCGAACACTGAAGCTTTCTTT. The chain employs TRBV28 and TRBJ1-1; 7 bases line up with TRBD1. The CDR3 has 16 amino acids. V gave up 2 bases and J gave up 1 base; unmatched junction bases: 7. The germline CDR1 and CDR2 sequences are MDHEN and SYDVKM.